This T cell receptor beta chain was identified in a study of T cell repertoires in cytomegalovirus infection. At the level of the study: It can be stated that public TCR beta signatures indicated CMV infection as well as a matching HLA type. Study-level findings and limits: Cumulative public TCR beta family frequency identified CMV carriers with the relevant HLA.

Germline V gives CDR1 SGHDN, CDR2 FVKESK. Trimming removed 4 bases from V and 4 bases from J, with 13 bases in between. There are 15 residues in the CDR3. TCRdb re-analysed the reads in MiXCR, keeping a single row per CDR3 protein. Among about 360,000 distinct CDR3 sequences listed, about a third were seen once. Remarks on this clonotype: Its matching antigen is unknown.

Sequencing was performed on cultured PBMCs, taken from culture after CMV antigen stimulation. This TCR came from a human donor in good health (CMV status not recorded). Some clones in this sample may be carry-over from other donors' samples. The chain carries TRBV14 and TRBJ2-2, with TRBD2 as a possible D gene (5 bases). The CDR3 bases are TGTGCCAGCAGCCCCCTCGAGGGCGGCACCGGGGAGCTGTTTTTT. This encodes CASSPLEGGTGELFF.